The source of this T cell receptor beta chain is a study of blood T cells in healthy people across ages. Study-wide findings and caveats: Compared with aged donors, long-lived donors showed fewer expanded clones, suggesting selection. Bulk PBMC profiling left naive and antigen-experienced comparisons inconclusive.

The V gene's germline CDR1 is GTSNPN and CDR2 SVGIG (reference sequence). The CDR3 is 12 amino acids. Trimming left V 5 bases short and J 0 bases short, with 5 bases between. A second PCR of roughly 7 to 11 cycles used a sample-barcoded 5' primer and a J-beta primer mix. MiXCR was run by TCRdb on the 5' RACE reads, yielding one entry per CDR3 protein. The data hold roughly 1.5 million distinct CDR3 sequences, with approximately 43% observed a single time. Remarks on this clonotype: Its antigen is currently unknown.

The receptor was derived from a woman aged 18 to 35 in good health. The rearrangement links TRBV30 to TRBJ1-3; D is unresolved. Sequencing used blood. Here the CDR3 DNA reads TGTGCCTGGGGGTTCTCTGGAAACACCATATATTTT. Protein sequence: CAWGFSGNTIYF. Filled out from reference TRBV30 and TRBJ1-3, the complete variable domain reads SQTIHQWPATLVQPVGSPLSLECTVEGTSNPNLYWYRQAAGRGLQLLFYSVGIGQISSEVPQNLSASRPQDRQFILSSKKLLLSDSGFYLCAWGFSGNTIYFGEGSWLTVV.